Below are 30 T cell receptor beta chains sequenced from a single sample in a study of T-cell reconstitution after alpha-beta-depleted transplantation in children. Researchers prepared the TCRbeta library using unique molecular identifiers, the study reports. TCRdb used MiXCR to reprocess the PCR reads, holding one entry per CDR3 protein. The profile shows around 440,000 distinct CDR3 sequences, over 9.5% of them singletons. Sequences were derived from PBMCs, sampled before TCRalphabeta/CD19-depleted stem cell transplant. The source is a child aged 2-15 years with inherited bone marrow failure, due to receive a stem cell transplant.

This clonotype was counted once. The chain is built from TRBV2 and TRBJ1-1; the match to TRBD1 covers 12 bases. There are 16 residues in the CDR3. V shed 8 bases, J shed 3 bases, and the junction held 10 bases outside the gene matches. Germline CDR1 reads SNHLY; CDR2 reads FYNNEI. In DNA form, the CDR3 reads TGTGCCAGCGGGGGACAGGGGGCTACCTTTTACACTGAAGCTTTCTTT. Its protein product is CASGGQGATFYTEAFF.

The chain has TRBV19 and TRBJ2-1, with TRBD2 as a possible D gene (6 bases). CDR1 and CDR2 (germline): LNHDA, SQIVND (reference sequence). CDR3 size: 20 residues. Trimming pared 1 base from V and 4 bases from J, leaving 26 bases between. This chain's CDR3 is CASSIGWFSGALFAYNEQFF. As DNA, the CDR3 is TGTGCCAGTAGTATAGGGTGGTTTAGCGGAGCCCTCTTCGCTTACAATGAGCAGTTCTTC. The full variable domain, in which reference TRBV19 and TRBJ2-1 provide the parts outside the CDR3, is DGGITQSPKYLFRKEGQNVTLSCEQNLNHDAMYWYRQDPGQGLRLIYYSQIVNDFQKGDIAEGYSVSREKKESFPLTVTSAQKNPTAFYLCASSIGWFSGALFAYNEQFFGPGTRLTVL.

This clonotype has ten or more counts. The chain has TRBV12-3 or TRBV12-4 and TRBJ2-1; maybe TRBD2 (6 bases). The germline V and J ends were trimmed by 6 bases and 5 bases, with 14 bases remaining between them. The CDR3 sequence is 14 residues long. The CDR3 DNA sequence: TGTGCCAGCAGCACCTGGGACTCTCACAATGAGCAGTTCTTC. The encoded protein is CASSTWDSHNEQFF.

The table lists this clonotype with a few counts. The gene calls are TRBV20-1 and TRBJ2-1; TRBD2 matches 7 bases. In germline, CDR1 is DFQATT, CDR2 SNEGSKA (reference sequence). The CDR3 runs 15 residues. Trimming took 0 bases from V and 4 from J; bases not matched to a gene: 6. This chain's CDR3 is CSARDNPSGYNEQFF. CDR3 bases: TGCAGTGCTAGAGATAATCCTAGCGGATACAATGAGCAGTTCTTC.

This clonotype showed up many times. The CDR3 DNA is TGTGCCAGCAGCTTAGGCGACAGGGCCTACACCTTC. Residues: CASSLGDRAYTF. The chain uses TRBV7-9 and TRBJ1-2, with 7 bases fitting TRBD1. The trim removed 1 base at V and 10 bases at J, leaving 3 bases unmatched. The CDR3 has 12 residues. Germline V gene data show CDR1 as SEHNR and CDR2 as FQNEAQ (reference sequence).

This clonotype was detected ten times or more. This chain joins TRBV3-1 and TRBJ2-1; no reliable D call. CDR1 is LGHDT and CDR2 is YNNKEL in the germline V gene (reference sequence). V lost 4 bases, J lost 4 bases, and 5 bases lay in between. This CDR3 is 12 amino acids long. The CDR3 DNA follows: TGTGCCAGCAGCCCAAATTACAATGAGCAGTTCTTC. It translates to CASSPNYNEQFF.

This clonotype was counted at least ten times. This sequence joins TRBV5-6 and TRBJ2-1; D is perhaps TRBD2 (6 bases). CDR1 and CDR2 (germline): SGHDT, YYEEEE. The CDR3 is 16 residues long. Between the trimmed V and J ends, which lost 0 bases and 2 bases, there was a span of 12 bases. CDR3 region: CASSLGLANTYNEQFF. DNA of the CDR3: TGTGCCAGCAGCTTGGGGCTAGCGAATACCTACAATGAGCAGTTCTTC.

This clonotype showed up many times. The chain carries TRBV4-3 and TRBJ2-2; D is tentatively TRBD1 or TRBD2 (5 bases each). V lost 1 base and J 2 bases, leaving 20 bases between the germline ends. The CDR3 covers 19 residues. Germline CDR1 is LGHNA and CDR2 is YSLEER. The CDR3 loop is CASSQALLIAGTNTGELFF. DNA for the CDR3: TGCGCCAGCAGCCAAGCTCTCTTAATTGCTGGGACCAACACCGGGGAGCTGTTTTTT.

This clonotype was picked up many times. This rearrangement joins TRBV9 to TRBJ2-5; D possibly corresponds to TRBD1 (5 bases). Germline lookup yields CDR1 SGDLS and CDR2 YYNGEE. CDR3 size: 13 residues. V was cut by 1 base and J by 5 bases, with 9 bases left in between. The CDR3 nucleotides are TGTGCCAGCAGCGTACAGGGTGCTGAGACCCAGTACTTC. Translating it yields CASSVQGAETQYF.

In this sample, this clonotype turned up many times. The chain combines TRBV20-1 with TRBJ2-3; no clear D. The ends were cut back, 3 bases at V and 0 bases at J, with 10 bases in the middle. This CDR3 has 14 amino acids. CDR1 and CDR2 (germline): DFQATT, SNEGSKA (reference sequence). Here the CDR3 reads CSARGRSSTDTQYF. CDR3 DNA sequence: TGCAGTGCTAGGGGTCGGTCTAGCACAGATACGCAGTATTTT.

The chain combines TRBV11-2 with TRBJ2-1; D gene uncertain. V dropped 1 base and J dropped 8 bases, with 15 bases sitting between them. This CDR3 is built from 15 residues. The V gene's germline CDR1 is SGHAT and CDR2 FQNNGV. The CDR3 DNA is TGTGCCAGCAGCTTAGGACGAATGAAGGCCTATGAGCAGTTCTTC. Its protein is CASSLGRMKAYEQFF.

This clonotype showed up many times. J is TRBJ2-2 and V is TRBV7-2; D unclear. The CDR3 covers 13 residues. Trimming shortened V by 7 bases and J by 6 bases, and 12 bases separated the two germline ends. CDR1 and CDR2 (germline): SGHTA, FQGNSA. CDR3 sequence (DNA): TGTGCCAGCACTTGGACGTTTCCCGGGGAGCTGTTTTTT. Its translation: CASTWTFPGELFF.

A few counts support this clonotype. The chain couples TRBV20-1 to TRBJ2-7, with D tentatively TRBD1 (6 bases). With 2 bases removed from V and 0 bases from J, the gap between germline ends came to 17 bases. The CDR3 spans 16 residues. Germline V lookup: CDR1 DFQATT, CDR2 SNEGSKA (reference sequence). DNA of the CDR3: TGCAGTGCTAGACACTTGACAGGAAGAAGCTCCTACGAGCAGTACTTC. Translating gives CSARHLTGRSSYEQYF.

This chain connects TRBV4-1 to TRBJ2-7, with TRBD1 matching over 8 bases. Germline assignment: CDR1 MGHRA and CDR2 YSYEKL. Unmatched junction bases numbered 5, after V lost 4 bases and J lost 6 bases. This CDR3 spans 13 amino acids. The CDR3 here is CASSPPGGGEQYF. The CDR3 DNA reads TGCGCCAGCAGCCCTCCAGGGGGCGGCGAGCAGTACTTC.

This clonotype was detected ten times or more. The rearrangement links TRBV20-1 to TRBJ2-3; D gene ambiguous. Germline CDR1 and CDR2: DFQATT and SNEGSKA (reference sequence). With 1 base removed from V and 4 bases from J, the gap between germline ends came to 6 bases. The CDR3 has 12 amino acids. The CDR3 loop is CSARGVADTQYF. CDR3 DNA sequence: TGCAGTGCTAGAGGTGTGGCAGATACGCAGTATTTT.

This clonotype occurred many times. This sequence joins TRBV20-1 and TRBJ2-5, with D perhaps assigned TRBD1 or TRBD2 (5 bases each). Germline assignment: CDR1 DFQATT and CDR2 SNEGSKA (reference sequence). Between the trimmed V and J ends, which lost 3 bases and 3 bases, there was a span of 17 bases. CDR3 length equals 15 residues. CDR3 region: CSASGRRDPEETQYF. DNA for the CDR3: TGCAGTGCTAGCGGGCGCAGGGACCCCGAAGAGACCCAGTACTTC.

This clonotype was detected only a few times. V usage is TRBV4-1 and J usage is TRBJ2-3; 13 nucleotides agree with TRBD2. CDR3 size: 19 residues. Per germline, CDR1 MGHRA and CDR2 YSYEKL. J was trimmed by 0 bases and V by 2 bases; bases with no gene match: 8. In DNA, the CDR3 is TGCGCCAGCAGCCAACGAGGACTAGCGGGAGAGTCTAGCACAGATACGCAGTATTTT. Amino acid sequence: CASSQRGLAGESSTDTQYF.

The sample holds many counts of this clonotype. The chain employs TRBV6-1 and TRBJ1-3, with a tentative D call TRBD1 (5 bases). This CDR3 is built from 15 residues. The V gene's germline CDR1 is MNHNS and CDR2 SASEGT. V shed 6 bases and J shed 6 bases, with 18 bases lying between them. The CDR3 DNA reads as TGTGCCAGCAGCCCCCTGGGGATCAGGGAAAACACCATATATTTT. It encodes CASSPLGIRENTIYF.

About this clonotype itself: A single base separates this from a much larger clone, so it may be a read error. The rearrangement uses TRBV29-1 and TRBJ2-3, with unresolved D. The CDR3 has 13 residues. Trimming took off 5 bases at V and 2 bases at J, with 11 bases between the two ends. Germline V gene sequence: CDR1 SQVTM, CDR2 ANQGSEA. The chain's CDR3 is CSVHGRLTDTQYF. The CDR3 DNA reads TGCAGCGTTCATGGCAGGCTCACAGATACGCAGTATTTT.

Regarding this clonotype: A read error may explain this, as a much larger clone is one base away. This chain joins TRBV20-1 and TRBJ1-2; D is uncertain. V lost 3 bases to trimming and J lost 6 bases, with 11 bases between them. This CDR3 is built from 12 residues. Germline CDR1 DFQATT, CDR2 SNEGSKA (reference sequence). This CDR3 is CSASDRWDGYTF. CDR3 DNA: TGCAGTGCTAGTGACCGATGGGATGGCTACACCTTC.

This clonotype was seen ten or more times. The rearrangement uses TRBV20-1 and TRBJ2-3; D is ambiguous. CDR3 size: 13 residues. V lost 4 bases to trimming and J lost 1 base, with 9 bases between them. The V gene's germline CDR1 is DFQATT and CDR2 SNEGSKA (reference sequence). For the CDR3, the DNA is TGCAGTGCTACAATTCCCGGCACAGATACGCAGTATTTT. This codes for CSATIPGTDTQYF.

This clonotype was detected ten times or more. This chain uses TRBV4-3 with TRBJ2-7, with 9 bases matching TRBD2. The V segment lost 1 base and the J segment 3 bases; nucleotides outside the gene matches: 10. CDR3 length: 17 residues. Germline-derived CDR1 and CDR2 are LGHNA and YSLEER. The CDR3 here is CASSQVFAGGVVYEQYF. In DNA form, the CDR3 reads TGCGCCAGCAGCCAAGTCTTTGCGGGAGGGGTCGTCTACGAGCAGTACTTC.

This chain connects TRBV20-1 to TRBJ2-7, with a weak D call TRBD1 (5 bases). Germline-derived CDR1 and CDR2 are DFQATT and SNEGSKA (reference sequence). There are 14 residues in the CDR3. The V and J ends lost 0 bases and 1 base respectively, with 10 bases between them. CDR3 residues: CSARDQGISYEQYF. The CDR3 nucleotides read TGCAGTGCTAGAGATCAGGGCATTTCCTACGAGCAGTACTTC.

Many counts were recorded for this clonotype. This sequence joins TRBV6-5 and TRBJ1-4, with 9 bases that match TRBD1. Germline trimming cut 4 bases from V and 7 bases from J; bases unmatched to any gene: 10. The length of the CDR3 is 16 residues. CDR1 and CDR2 (germline): MNHEY, SVGAGI. Here the CDR3 DNA reads TGTGCCAGCAGTTCCGCAAGGGGACAGGGATCTGAAAAACTGTTTTTT. Amino acids: CASSSARGQGSEKLFF.

The chain is built from TRBV12-3 or TRBV12-4 and TRBJ2-3, with D unclear. V lost 10 bases and J 0 bases, leaving 11 bases between the germline ends. The length of the CDR3 is 13 residues. The chain's CDR3 is CAISPASTDTQYF. CDR3 sequence (DNA): TGTGCCATCAGCCCCGCAAGCACAGATACGCAGTATTTT.

The chain couples TRBV11-1 to TRBJ2-2; no firm D call. The CDR3 length is 19 residues. Germline V gene data show CDR1 as SGHAT and CDR2 as FQDESV (reference sequence). Trimming left V 0 bases short and J 0 bases short, with 17 bases between. The CDR3 loop is CASSLALIVETPNTGELFF. The CDR3 DNA is TGTGCCAGCAGCTTAGCGCTGATAGTAGAGACTCCGAACACCGGGGAGCTGTTTTTT. The full variable domain, rest sourced from reference TRBV11-1 and TRBJ2-2, is EAEVAQSPRYKITEKSQAVAFWCDPISGHATLYWYRQILGQGPELLVQFQDESVVDDSQLPKDRFSAERLKGVDSTLKIQPAELGDSAMYLCASSLALIVETPNTGELFFGEGSRLTVL.

Regarding this clonotype: This may be a read error, as it is one base from a much larger clone. The gene calls are TRBV7-2 and TRBJ2-3; maybe TRBD2 (6 bases). Per germline, CDR1 SGHTA and CDR2 FQGNSA. The V and J ends lost 4 bases and 4 bases respectively, with 6 bases between them. The CDR3 covers 12 residues. Here the CDR3 reads CASSSSADTQYF. In DNA, the CDR3 is TGTGCCAGCAGCTCTAGCGCAGATACGCAGTATTTT. Complete variable domain (other parts from reference TRBV7-2 and TRBJ2-3): GAGVSQSPSNKVTEKGKDVELRCDPISGHTALYWYRQSLGQGLEFLIYFQGNSAPDKSGLPSDRFSAERTGGSVSTLTIQRTQQEDSAVYLCASSSSADTQYFGPGTRLTVL.

This clonotype was seen repeatedly, ten times or more. This chain connects TRBV7-9 to TRBJ2-4; D ambiguous. V lost 6 bases to trimming and J lost 0 bases, with 9 bases between them. This CDR3 is built from 14 residues. CDR1 SEHNR and CDR2 FQNEAQ come from the germline V gene (reference sequence). The CDR3 sequence is CASRASLAKNIQYF. CDR3 bases: TGTGCCAGCAGGGCATCACTAGCCAAAAACATTCAGTACTTC.

Ten or more counts support this clonotype. This chain links TRBV12-3 or TRBV12-4 with TRBJ2-3; possible D gene TRBD2, 6 bases. The V end lost 6 bases, the J end lost 5 bases, and 15 bases lay between the germline ends. The CDR3 extends over 14 amino acids. CDR3 DNA: TGTGCCAGCAGCCCGGGACGGCGGGGAGATACGCAGTATTTT. Translating gives CASSPGRRGDTQYF.

The rearrangement links TRBV20-1 to TRBJ2-5; unclear D gene. The CDR3 is 13 residues long. V was cut by 8 bases and J by 5 bases, with 18 bases left in between. Germline CDR1 DFQATT, CDR2 SNEGSKA (reference sequence). CDR3: CSIRVLFAETQYF. DNA for the CDR3: TGCAGTATTCGGGTATTGTTCGCGGAGACCCAGTACTTC.